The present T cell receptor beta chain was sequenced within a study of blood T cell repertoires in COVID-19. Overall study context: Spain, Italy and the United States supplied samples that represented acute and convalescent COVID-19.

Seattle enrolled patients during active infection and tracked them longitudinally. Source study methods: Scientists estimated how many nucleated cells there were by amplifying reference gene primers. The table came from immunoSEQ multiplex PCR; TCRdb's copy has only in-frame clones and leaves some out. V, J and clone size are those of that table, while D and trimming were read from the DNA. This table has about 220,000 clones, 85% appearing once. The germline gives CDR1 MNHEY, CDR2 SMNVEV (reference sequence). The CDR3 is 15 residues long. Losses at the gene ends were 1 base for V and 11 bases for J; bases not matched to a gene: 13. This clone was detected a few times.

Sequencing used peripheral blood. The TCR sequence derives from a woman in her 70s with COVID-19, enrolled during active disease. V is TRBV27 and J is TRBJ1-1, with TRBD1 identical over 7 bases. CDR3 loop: CASSLYRGLPGWAFF. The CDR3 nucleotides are TGTGCCAGCAGTTTATATAGGGGGCTTCCGGGTTGGGCTTTCTTT.